The rows below give T cell receptor beta chains drawn from one sample of a study of blood T cell repertoires in COVID-19. Sequencing was performed with immunoSEQ multiplex PCR; in TCRdb, only in-frame clones are kept and a portion is missing. The sample has 110,000 to 150,000 clones, over 80% seen once; the top ten hold about 1.6%. Specimen: peripheral blood. The receptors shown here come from a human donor in a cohort sampled during active COVID-19. The CDR3 runs from the conserved cysteine through the conserved F or W. The D gene is left open where the match is weak. Clone size is not always given. Where it is, it says once, few, many or a class for expanded clones.

v_gene	j_gene	abundance	d_gene	CDR3aa	CDR3nt
TRBV24-1	TRBJ2-3	-	-	CATSDSSTDTQYF	TGTGCCACCAGTGATTCTAGCACAGATACGCAGTATTTT
TRBV28	TRBJ1-1	-	-	CASSLTGGDTEAFF	TGTGCCAGCAGCCTGACAGGTGGGGACACTGAAGCTTTCTTT
TRBV10-3	TRBJ1-1	-	TRBD1	CAISDGQGASDTEAFF	TGTGCCATCAGTGATGGACAGGGGGCTTCGGACACTGAAGCTTTCTTT
TRBV10-3	TRBJ2-7	-	-	CAIGGGPYEQYF	TGTGCCATCGGGGGCGGACCTTACGAGCAGTACTTC
TRBV7-5	TRBJ1-1	-	-	CARSLSLNTEAFF	TGTGCCAGAAGCTTAAGCCTGAACACTGAAGCTTTCTTT
TRBV11-2	TRBJ2-3	-	TRBD1	CASSLQGARADTQYF	TGTGCCAGCAGTCTCCAGGGGGCGAGAGCAGATACGCAGTATTTT
TRBV6-5	TRBJ2-7	few	TRBD2	CASSYSTDGRAYEQYF	TGTGCCAGCAGTTACTCTACTGACGGGAGGGCCTACGAGCAGTACTTC
TRBV11-2	TRBJ2-7	once	TRBD1	CASRQGWEQYF	TGTGCCAGCAGACAGGGGTGGGAGCAGTACTTC
TRBV12-3/TRBV12-4	TRBJ2-1	-	TRBD1	CASSDRVYEQFF	TGTGCCAGCAGTGACAGGGTCTACGAGCAGTTCTTC
TRBV10-3	TRBJ2-7	-	-	CAIRPGDGVSYEQYF	TGTGCCATCAGGCCGGGGGACGGAGTATCCTACGAGCAGTACTTC
TRBV5-1	TRBJ1-2	-	TRBD1	CASSVGTGGNYGYTF	TGCGCCAGCAGCGTCGGGACAGGGGGAAACTATGGCTACACCTTC
TRBV27	TRBJ1-4	-	TRBD1	CASSRQGGEKLFF	TGTGCCAGCAGTCGACAGGGTGGTGAAAAACTGTTTTTT
TRBV7-2	TRBJ2-7	-	-	CASSLSSIPGYEQYF	TGTGCCAGCAGCTTAAGTAGTATTCCGGGCTACGAGCAGTACTTC
TRBV3-1/TRBV3-2	TRBJ2-3	-	TRBD2	CASSQTGGLADTDTQYF	TGTGCCAGCAGCCAAACTGGAGGACTAGCGGACACAGATACGCAGTATTTT
TRBV5-1	TRBJ2-3	-	TRBD2	CASSALAGDSDTQYF	TGCGCCAGCAGCGCCCTAGCGGGTGATTCAGATACGCAGTATTTT
TRBV3-1/TRBV3-2	TRBJ1-3	-	TRBD1	CASSLRSGTGGNTIYF	TGTGCCAGCAGCCTACGGTCCGGGACAGGTGGCAACACCATATATTTT
TRBV28	TRBJ2-3	-	-	CASSFLSTDTQYF	TGTGCCAGCAGTTTCCTCAGCACAGATACGCAGTATTTT
TRBV12-3/TRBV12-4	TRBJ2-3	-	-	CASRATTDTQYF	TGTGCCAGCAGGGCCACCACAGATACGCAGTATTTT
TRBV10-3	TRBJ2-1	-	TRBD1	CAISESGQSYNEQFF	TGTGCCATCAGTGAGTCGGGACAGTCCTACAATGAGCAGTTCTTC
TRBV30	TRBJ2-2	-	-	CACRSGITGELFF	TGTGCCTGCAGGTCAGGCATCACCGGGGAGCTGTTTTTT
TRBV5-5	TRBJ1-1	-	-	CASSSRHRAGEAFF	TGTGCCAGCAGCTCCCGACATCGAGCAGGTGAAGCTTTCTTT
TRBV27	TRBJ2-5	-	TRBD1	CASSRPGTGDGTQYF	TGTGCCAGCAGTCGTCCCGGGACAGGGGATGGGACCCAGTACTTC
TRBV19	TRBJ1-4	-	-	CASSSRGDSTNEKLFF	TGTGCCAGTAGTAGTCGGGGAGACTCAACTAATGAAAAACTGTTTTTT
TRBV19	TRBJ1-1	few	-	CASSTADTEAFF	TGTGCCAGTAGCACCGCGGACACTGAAGCTTTCTTT
TRBV7-8	TRBJ2-2	-	TRBD2	CASSPLLLARNTGELFF	TGTGCCAGCAGCCCCCTATTACTAGCGAGGAACACCGGGGAGCTGTTTTTT
TRBV5-1	TRBJ2-7	-	-	CASSLADIEGKYF	TGCGCCAGCAGCTTGGCCGACATTGAAGGAAAGTACTTC
TRBV19	TRBJ1-1	few	TRBD1	CASQQQDRGLMNTEAFF	TGTGCCAGTCAACAACAGGACAGGGGCCTTATGAACACTGAAGCTTTCTTT
TRBV6-1	TRBJ2-7	-	-	CASSDNGEISYEQYF	TGTGCCAGCAGTGATAACGGGGAAATCTCCTACGAGCAGTACTTC
TRBV5-3	TRBJ2-1	-	TRBD2	CARSLGLAGGVYNEQFF	TGTGCCAGAAGCTTAGGACTAGCGGGAGGGGTGTACAATGAGCAGTTCTTC
TRBV15	TRBJ2-1	-	TRBD2	CATSRNRIAGAEQFF	TGTGCCACCAGCAGGAATAGAATAGCGGGAGCTGAGCAGTTCTTC
TRBV3-1/TRBV3-2	TRBJ1-2	-	-	CASSQDTYQYTF	TGTGCCAGCAGCCAAGACACTTACCAATACACCTTC
TRBV3-1/TRBV3-2	TRBJ2-7	-	TRBD1	CASSPIDRGEQYF	TGTGCCAGCAGCCCTATCGACAGGGGCGAGCAGTACTTC
TRBV7-6	TRBJ2-5	-	-	CASSPVLGSQETQYF	TGTGCCAGCAGCCCCGTTCTGGGCAGTCAAGAGACCCAGTACTTC
TRBV29-1	TRBJ1-1	-	TRBD1	CSVEDRGTEAFF	TGCAGCGTTGAGGACAGGGGCACTGAAGCTTTCTTT
TRBV4-1	TRBJ1-4	-	-	CASSPIQGSNEKLFF	TGCGCCAGCAGCCCCATACAGGGTTCTAATGAAAAACTGTTTTTT
TRBV28	TRBJ2-2	-	-	CASSLNPGNTGELFF	TGTGCCAGCAGTTTAAATCCAGGGAACACCGGGGAGCTGTTTTTT
TRBV7-9	TRBJ2-2	few	TRBD1	CASSLASTGGSSTGELFF	TGTGCCAGCAGCTTAGCGTCAACAGGGGGTTCTAGCACCGGGGAGCTGTTTTTT
TRBV29-1	TRBJ2-7	-	TRBD2	CSVPRGLAGNEQYF	TGCAGCGTTCCCCGAGGACTAGCGGGAAACGAGCAGTACTTC
TRBV12-5	TRBJ2-3	-	-	CASGLFYGRMTTVTQYF	TGTGCTAGTGGTTTGTTTTATGGCAGGATGACCACGGTGACGCAGTATTTT
TRBV19	TRBJ1-1	few	-	CASTEGQKVGEAFF	TGTGCCAGTACCGAAGGACAGAAAGTTGGTGAAGCTTTCTTT
TRBV14	TRBJ2-2	-	-	CASSIDSGRLATGELFF	TGTGCCAGCAGCATCGATAGCGGCCGGCTGGCGACCGGGGAGCTGTTTTTT